A selection of T cell receptor beta chains follows, all from one sample in a study of response to subunit inactivated influenza vaccine. MiXCR was run by TCRdb on the RT-PCR reads, yielding one entry per CDR3 protein. The sample lists around 500,000 distinct CDR3 sequences, about a tenth occurring once. Here the sequenced sample was PBMCs from blood, taken 45 days after vaccination. The source of these receptors is a man aged 45-65 years who received an inactivated influenza vaccine. Both conserved end residues are part of each CDR3. A D gene is named only where the DNA matches it firmly. The size of a clone is reported for some rows only, either as once, few or many, or as a class for expanded clones.

D	V	size	J	CDR3	DNA
TRBD1	TRBV10-3	NA	TRBJ1-1	CAISPGQGDLWTTEAFF	TGTGCCATCAGCCCGGGACAGGGGGACCTTTGGACCACTGAAGCTTTCTTT
NA	TRBV15	NA	TRBJ2-6	CATSRGRSASSGANVLTF	TGTGCCACCAGCAGAGGTCGGTCTGCCTCCTCTGGGGCCAACGTCCTGACTTTC
TRBD1	TRBV12-3/TRBV12-4	many	TRBJ1-5	CASRLTGGDQPQHF	TGTGCCAGCAGGTTGACAGGGGGAGATCAGCCCCAGCATTTT
NA	TRBV5-6	NA	TRBJ2-1	CASSFRAPSSYNEQFF	TGTGCCAGCAGTTTTAGAGCGCCGAGCTCCTACAATGAGCAGTTCTTC
NA	TRBV2	once	TRBJ1-3	CASTAGRAGNTIYF	TGTGCCAGCACAGCGGGCAGGGCCGGAAACACCATATATTTT
TRBD2	TRBV27	few	TRBJ2-7	CASSLFALASGRADYEQYF	TGTGCCAGCAGTTTATTCGCGTTGGCTAGCGGGAGGGCCGATTACGAGCAGTACTTC
NA	TRBV3-1	few	TRBJ2-7	CASSQNGASYEQYF	TGTGCCAGCAGCCAAAACGGGGCCTCCTACGAGCAGTACTTC
NA	TRBV20-1	NA	TRBJ2-5	CSARDIRRLAYRETQYF	TGCAGTGCTAGAGACATCCGCAGGCTAGCCTATAGAGAGACCCAGTACTTC
NA	TRBV5-1	NA	TRBJ2-7	CASSLDDSRVGEQYF	TGCGCCAGCAGCTTGGATGACAGCCGGGTCGGGGAGCAGTACTTC
TRBD1	TRBV12-3/TRBV12-4	NA	TRBJ1-3	CASSLRTGGGNTIYF	TGTGCCAGCAGTCTTAGGACAGGGGGAGGAAACACCATATATTTT
TRBD1	TRBV5-6	NA	TRBJ2-3	CASSSLGTGGPDTQYF	TGTGCCAGCAGCTCCCTCGGGACAGGGGGACCAGATACGCAGTATTTT
TRBD2	TRBV4-1	NA	TRBJ2-1	CASSKKAGGLTYNEQFF	TGCGCCAGCAGCAAAAAAGCGGGGGGGCTAACCTACAATGAGCAGTTCTTC
TRBD2	TRBV12-3/TRBV12-4	NA	TRBJ2-5	CASTLSPLLAGGQETQYF	TGTGCCAGCACCCTATCTCCTTTACTAGCGGGAGGGCAAGAGACCCAGTACTTC
NA	TRBV5-1	few	TRBJ1-6	CASSSLGRKNSPLHF	TGCGCCAGCAGCTCACTCGGCAGAAAGAATTCACCCCTCCACTTT
NA	TRBV6-1	once	TRBJ1-4	CASSEAETHTGKKLFF	TGTGCCAGCAGTGAAGCGGAGACACACACGGGTAAAAAACTGTTTTTT
NA	TRBV20-1	many	TRBJ2-5	CSAALGLDGETQYF	TGCAGTGCCGCCCTAGGGCTGGATGGCGAGACCCAGTACTTC
NA	TRBV3-1	few	TRBJ2-3	CASSQDSRVGTQYF	TGTGCCAGCAGCCAAGATAGTAGGGTTGGTACGCAGTATTTT
TRBD1	TRBV6-2/TRBV6-3	many	TRBJ2-7	CASRKPAGTGGKQYF	TGTGCCAGCAGGAAACCCGCAGGGACAGGGGGTAAGCAGTACTTC
TRBD1	TRBV5-1	few	TRBJ1-2	CASSAMGQGYGYTF	TGCGCCAGCAGCGCAATGGGACAGGGATATGGCTACACCTTC
NA	TRBV12-3/TRBV12-4	many	TRBJ1-1	CASTRPAGRHTEAFF	TGTGCCAGCACCCGCCCTGCAGGGCGGCACACTGAAGCTTTCTTT
TRBD2	TRBV9	NA	TRBJ2-2	CASSAAGDTGELFF	TGTGCCAGCAGCGCAGCGGGAGATACCGGGGAGCTGTTTTTT
TRBD1	TRBV18	NA	TRBJ2-5	CASSPNTARTGRLAQYF	TGTGCCAGCTCACCCAACACGGCCAGGACAGGTCGGCTCGCCCAGTACTTC
NA	TRBV5-1	NA	TRBJ1-4	CASSNGQGEKLFF	TGCGCCAGCAGCAACGGACAAGGGGAAAAACTGTTTTTT
NA	TRBV5-1	many	TRBJ2-7	CASSWTGTGNYEQYF	TGCGCCAGCAGCTGGACCGGGACTGGAAACTACGAGCAGTACTTC
TRBD2	TRBV28	many	TRBJ2-5	CASSWTSGYGGETQYF	TGTGCCAGCAGTTGGACTAGCGGTTATGGGGGAGAGACCCAGTACTTC
NA	TRBV18	NA	TRBJ1-6	CASSPGAGAYNSPLHF	TGTGCCAGCTCACCGGGAGCAGGGGCCTATAATTCACCCCTCCACTTT